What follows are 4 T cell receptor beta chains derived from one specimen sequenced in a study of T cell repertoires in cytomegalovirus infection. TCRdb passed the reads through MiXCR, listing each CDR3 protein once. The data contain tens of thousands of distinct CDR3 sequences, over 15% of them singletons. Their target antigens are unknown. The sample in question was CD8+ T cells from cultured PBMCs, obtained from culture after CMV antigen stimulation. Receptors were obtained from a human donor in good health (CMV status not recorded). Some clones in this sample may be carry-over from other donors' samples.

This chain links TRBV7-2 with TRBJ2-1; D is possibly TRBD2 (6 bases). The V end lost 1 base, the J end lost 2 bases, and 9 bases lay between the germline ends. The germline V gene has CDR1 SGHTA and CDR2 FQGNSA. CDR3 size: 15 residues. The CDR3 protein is CASSLEGLPYNEQFF. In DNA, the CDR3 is TGTGCCAGCAGCTTAGAGGGACTTCCCTACAATGAGCAGTTCTTC.

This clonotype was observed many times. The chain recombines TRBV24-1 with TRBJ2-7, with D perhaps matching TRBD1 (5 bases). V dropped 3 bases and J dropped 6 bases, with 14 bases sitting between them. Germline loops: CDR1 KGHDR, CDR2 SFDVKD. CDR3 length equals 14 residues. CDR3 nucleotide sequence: TGTGCCACCAGTGATCTCAGGGTTGGAGCCGAGCAGTACTTC. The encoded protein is CATSDLRVGAEQYF.

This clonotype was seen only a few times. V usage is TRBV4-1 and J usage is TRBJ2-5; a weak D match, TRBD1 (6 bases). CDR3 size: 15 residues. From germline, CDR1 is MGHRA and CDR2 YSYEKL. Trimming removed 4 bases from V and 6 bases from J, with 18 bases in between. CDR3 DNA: TGCGCCAGCAGCCCGGAGTTCAGGGGCCCCCAGACCCAGTACTTC. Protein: CASSPEFRGPQTQYF.

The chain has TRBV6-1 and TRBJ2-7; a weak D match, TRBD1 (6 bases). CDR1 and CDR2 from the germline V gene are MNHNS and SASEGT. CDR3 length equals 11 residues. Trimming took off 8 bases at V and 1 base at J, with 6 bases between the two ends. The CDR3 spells CASQGSYEQYF. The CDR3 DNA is TGTGCCAGCCAGGGGTCCTACGAGCAGTACTTC.